Presented here are 20 T cell receptor beta chains from one specimen sequenced in a study of blood T cell repertoires in COVID-19. Profiled with immunoSEQ multiplex PCR; TCRdb holds only in-frame clones, not every one. The table lists more than 65,000 clones, 80% to 85% of them singletons. The sample taken for sequencing was peripheral blood. These receptors originate from a woman of 80 years or more with acute or convalescent COVID-19.

The chain recombines TRBV19 with TRBJ2-3, with 8 bases fitting TRBD1. V gave up 4 bases and J gave up 4 bases; unmatched junction bases: 10. CDR3 length: 16 amino acids. Germline values: CDR1 LNHDA, CDR2 SQIVND (reference sequence). For the CDR3, the DNA is TGTGCCAGTAGTAGGGGACAGGAGTTAGGCTCAGATACGCAGTATTTT. As protein: CASSRGQELGSDTQYF.

The chain combines TRBV18 with TRBJ1-1; possible D gene TRBD1, 6 bases. V was cut by 3 bases and J by 0 bases, with 14 bases left in between. CDR1 and CDR2 from the germline V gene are KGHSH and LQKENI. This CDR3 has 16 residues. The CDR3 bases are TGTGCCAGCTCACCGAACAGGGCAGGGTTGAACACTGAAGCTTTCTTT. It encodes CASSPNRAGLNTEAFF.

The chain combines TRBV27 with TRBJ1-1, with 9 bases that match TRBD1. The junction had 3 bases not matched to a gene; V was cut back by 0 bases and J by 4 bases. The CDR3 loop spans 15 amino acids. From germline, CDR1 is MNHEY and CDR2 SMNVEV (reference sequence). The CDR3 nucleotides are TGTGCCAGCAGTTTATCCTCGGGACAGGGCACTGAAGCTTTCTTT. This sequence encodes CASSLSSGQGTEAFF.

The rearrangement joins TRBV7-2 to TRBJ2-7; possibly TRBD1 for D (6 bases). V dropped 4 bases and J dropped 5 bases, with 18 bases sitting between them. Germline assignment: CDR1 SGHTA and CDR2 FQGNSA. This CDR3 is built from 15 residues. In DNA form, the CDR3 reads TGTGCCAGCAGCTACCAGGCAGGGGACATGGACGAGCAGTACTTC. Its protein product is CASSYQAGDMDEQYF.

This clone appeared once. The chain combines TRBV5-5 with TRBJ1-6, with D perhaps TRBD1 (5 bases). V lost 1 base, J lost 6 bases, and 11 bases lay in between. The CDR3 covers 15 residues. The germline V gene encodes CDR1 SGHKS and CDR2 YYEKEE (reference sequence). DNA for the CDR3: TGTGCCAGCAGCTTGCGGGGGGTTTCTAATTCACCCCTCCACTTT. Translated: CASSLRGVSNSPLHF.

This clone was seen a single time. V is TRBV5-4 and J is TRBJ2-6; TRBD2 might be the D (5 bases). Germline V gene lookup returns CDR1 SGHNT and CDR2 YYREEE (reference sequence). V shed 4 bases and J shed 2 bases, with 10 bases lying between them. This CDR3 contains 15 residues. The CDR3: CASSEGWTGANVLTF. The CDR3 DNA is TGTGCCAGCAGCGAGGGTTGGACTGGGGCCAACGTCCTGACTTTC.

This clone was recorded only once. The J gene is TRBJ2-7, the V gene TRBV5-5; a possible D gene is TRBD2 (5 bases). The V gene lost 0 bases and the J gene lost 4 bases, with 11 bases spanning the gap. CDR1 is SGHKS, CDR2 YYEKEE, per germline (reference sequence). The CDR3 runs to 14 residues. In DNA form, the CDR3 reads TGTGCCAGCAGCTTGGTAGCGACAACTTACGAGCAGTACTTC. It translates to CASSLVATTYEQYF.

V and J are TRBV11-2 and TRBJ2-5; a weak D match, TRBD1 (5 bases). The germline gives CDR1 SGHAT, CDR2 FQNNGV. Trimming took 1 base from V and 4 from J, leaving 10 bases between them. CDR3 length: 14 residues. CDR3 nucleotide sequence: TGTGCCAGCAGCTTAGGGTACAGGAGAGAGACCCAGTACTTC. This sequence encodes CASSLGYRRETQYF.

V usage is TRBV5-1 and J usage is TRBJ2-3; 8 nucleotides line up with TRBD1. Germline trimming cut 5 bases from V and 4 bases from J; bases unmatched to any gene: 9. The CDR3 runs 15 residues. CDR1 SGHRS and CDR2 YFSETQ come from the germline V gene. DNA for the CDR3: TGCGCCAGCAGACTAACAGGGGGTGTCCCAGATACGCAGTATTTT. Its translation is CASRLTGGVPDTQYF. The full variable domain, with the rest looked up from reference TRBV5-1 and TRBJ2-3, is KAGVTQTPRYLIKTRGQQVTLSCSPISGHRSVSWYQQTPGQGLQFLFEYFSETQRNKGNFPGRFSGRQFSNSRSEMNVSTLELGDSALYLCASRLTGGVPDTQYFGPGTRLTVL.

The chain has TRBV11-3 and TRBJ1-1, with D maybe TRBD1 (5 bases). Germline V gene lookup returns CDR1 SGHNT and CDR2 YENEEA. The CDR3 has 15 residues. V lost 1 base and J lost 2, with 11 bases in between. In nucleotides, the CDR3 is TGTGCCAGCAGCTTAGGAGCAGGGTTTAACACTGAAGCTTTCTTT. It translates to CASSLGAGFNTEAFF.

J is TRBJ1-1 and V is TRBV19, with D perhaps TRBD1 (5 bases). In germline, CDR1 is LNHDA, CDR2 SQIVND (reference sequence). Between the trimmed V and J ends, which lost 7 bases and 5 bases, there was a span of 17 bases. The CDR3 runs to 14 residues. For the CDR3, the DNA is TGTGCCAGTATCTTGGAGGGGCGGAGGACTGAAGCTTTCTTT. It codes for CASILEGRRTEAFF.

V gene TRBV18 combines with J gene TRBJ1-1, with 9 positions matching TRBD1. Germline CDR1 KGHSH, CDR2 LQKENI. After removal of 0 bases from V and 4 bases from J, the junction contained 3 bases not matched to a gene. The length of the CDR3 is 15 residues. CDR3 nucleotide sequence: TGTGCCAGCTCACCACCGGGACAGGGAGGCACTGAAGCTTTCTTT. Its protein product is CASSPPGQGGTEAFF.

This chain links TRBV12-3 or TRBV12-4 with TRBJ2-7; 9 nucleotides align to TRBD1. V was clipped by 5 bases and J by 8 bases; unmatched bases: 7. This CDR3 spans 13 amino acids. In DNA form, the CDR3 reads TGTGCCAGCAGTCCGCCGGGACAGGGCAAGCAGTACTTC. It is translated as CASSPPGQGKQYF.

The chain joins TRBV7-9 to TRBJ1-2; a possible D gene is TRBD1 (6 bases). The length of the CDR3 is 18 residues. The ends were cut back, 2 bases at V and 6 bases at J, with 25 bases in the middle. The germline V gene encodes CDR1 SEHNR and CDR2 FQNEAQ (reference sequence). CDR3 protein: CASSLSLRQALPNDGYTF. The CDR3 DNA sequence: TGTGCCAGCAGCTTAAGCTTGCGACAGGCCTTACCCAACGATGGCTACACCTTC. Variable domain in full (rest from reference TRBV7-9 and TRBJ1-2): DTGVSQNPRHKITKRGQNVTFRCDPISEHNRLYWYRQTLGQGPEFLTYFQNEAQLEKSRLLSDRFSAERPKGSFSTLEIQRTEQGDSAMYLCASSLSLRQALPNDGYTFGSGTRLTVV.

Of note for this clone: The same CDR3 also results from other DNA sequences found in this sample. This chain links TRBV20-1 with TRBJ1-1, with a weak D call TRBD1 (5 bases). The CDR3 is made up of 13 amino acids. V lost 3 bases, J lost 3 bases, and 11 bases lay in between. Germline CDR1 reads DFQATT; CDR2 reads SNEGSKA (reference sequence). In DNA, the CDR3 is TGCAGTGCTAGTCTGGGGCGAGACACTGAAGCTTTCTTT. This translates into CSASLGRDTEAFF.

Comments on this clone: An end of the junction does not agree with germline; a read error may underlie this. J is TRBJ1-1 and V is TRBV30; D remains unclear. Germline-derived CDR1 and CDR2 are GTSNPN and SVGIG (reference sequence). CDR3 length: 16 amino acids. The CDR3 sequence is CAWGVLLRPQDTEAFF. The CDR3 DNA follows: TGTGCCTGGGGTGTTCTCCTCAGGCCCCAGGACACTGAAGCTTTCTTT.

The chain couples TRBV7-6 to TRBJ1-2; no definite D call. The V end was cut by 5 bases, the J end by 0 bases, with 16 bases between. The CDR3 runs to 16 residues. CDR1 is SGHVS, CDR2 FNYEAQ, per germline. This CDR3 is CASSPAAGYANYGYTF. Written as DNA, the CDR3 is TGTGCCAGCAGCCCTGCTGCGGGGTACGCTAACTATGGCTACACCTTC.

The chain recombines TRBV3-1 (or the pseudogene TRBV3-2) with TRBJ2-3; a weak D match, TRBD1 (5 bases). The CDR3 extends over 13 amino acids. The germline CDR1 and CDR2 sequences are LGHDT and YNNKEL (reference sequence). V shed 8 bases and J shed 2 bases, with 11 bases lying between them. CDR3 DNA sequence: TGTGCCAGCTCGACAGTTTCCACAGATACGCAGTATTTT. Protein sequence: CASSTVSTDTQYF.

This clone showed up just a few times. The chain recombines TRBV10-3 with TRBJ2-3, with 8 bases fitting TRBD1. J gave up 3 bases and V 6 bases, and 11 bases lay outside the gene matches. The V gene's germline CDR1 is ENHRY and CDR2 SYGVKD. The CDR3 sequence is 16 residues long. The CDR3 reads CAISLGTGGGTDTQYF. The CDR3 DNA reads TGTGCCATCAGCCTCGGGACAGGTGGTGGGACAGATACGCAGTATTTT.

The CDR3 coding sequence is TGTGCCAGCAGCTTACAGCGGGGGGGCCTGGATACGCAGTATTTT. It encodes CASSLQRGGLDTQYF. The gene calls are TRBV11-2 and TRBJ2-3; 10 bases agree with TRBD2. This CDR3 contains 15 residues. Looked up from germline, CDR1 is SGHAT and CDR2 is FQNNGV. The V segment lost 2 bases and the J segment 6 bases; nucleotides outside the gene matches: 5.